This T cell receptor (beta chain) appears in the sequencing data of a study of T cell repertoires in cytomegalovirus infection (dated by TCRdb to between 2018 and 2021). About the full investigation: Alongside well-studied HLA-B-restricted epitopes, the peptide stimulations were aimed at recently identified HLA-C-restricted CMV epitopes, whose presentation resists viral immunomodulation. The HLA type of each donor mattered for the analysis, because public TCR beta signatures pointed to carriage of CMV infection along with the matching HLA type. Overall study outcomes, separate from this receptor: Cumulative frequency of public TCR beta family members discriminated carriers of CMV infection plus the relevant HLA type in this cohort and an independent approximately 340-donor cohort. The ex vivo response was dominated by HLA-C-restricted CMV-specific TCR beta clonotypes, which also provided the single most frequent clonotype in two of eight donors.

The CDR3 numbers 15 residues from cysteine through phenylalanine. The entry retains the CDR3 DNA only, 45 bases that are in frame from base 1. From the germline V gene, CDR1 is SGHTA and CDR2 is FQGNSA. Trimming takes 5 bases off V and 7 bases off J; junction bases not matched to a gene: 10. The instrument was an Illumina HiSeq 1500. The public reads were run again by TCRdb, first through fastp at Q25 and then through MiXCR, and only productive beta chains were kept. Each CDR3 protein gets just one entry, which takes the most common genes and DNA from the rows behind it. This sample comprises about 740,000 distinct CDR3 sequences, 33% of them detected only once. The biggest ten clones account for 15% to 20% of the sample. The treatment or condition label, as the study defines it: in vitro stimulation with specific CMV peptide epitopes to enrich CMV-specific T cells. In its sample, this clonotype was seen many times. The antigen it binds to is not known. Base qualities are missing; no much larger clone stands one base away.

This sequence originates from a human donor in good health (CMV status not recorded). Some clones in this sample may be carry-over from other donors' samples. This material consisted of cultured PBMCs, taken from culture after CMV antigen stimulation. Recombination joined TRBV7-2 with TRBJ1-4, with 7 bases aligning to TRBD1. The bases are TGTGCCAGCAGCATAAATCCGGGACAGATTGAAAAACTGTTTTTT. It translates as CASSINPGQIEKLFF.